This T cell receptor beta chain originates from a study of blood T cell repertoires in COVID-19. The V gene lost 2 bases and the J gene lost 4 bases, with 6 bases spanning the gap. The germline CDR1 and CDR2 sequences are KGHSH and LQKENI. The CDR3 is made up of 13 amino acids. The data were produced by immunoSEQ multiplex PCR, yet TCRdb's version contains in-frame clones alone and is incomplete. The sample gives about 360,000 clones, around 88% of which show up once; about 2.7% is in the top ten. The gene calls are TRBV18 and TRBJ1-5; D unresolved. The sequencing sample was made of peripheral blood. This clonotype was obtained from a man aged 25 to 40 with active or convalescent COVID-19. The CDR3 bases are TGTGCCAGCTCACCAGGAGTAAATCAGCCCCAGCATTTT. Its translation is CASSPGVNQPQHF.